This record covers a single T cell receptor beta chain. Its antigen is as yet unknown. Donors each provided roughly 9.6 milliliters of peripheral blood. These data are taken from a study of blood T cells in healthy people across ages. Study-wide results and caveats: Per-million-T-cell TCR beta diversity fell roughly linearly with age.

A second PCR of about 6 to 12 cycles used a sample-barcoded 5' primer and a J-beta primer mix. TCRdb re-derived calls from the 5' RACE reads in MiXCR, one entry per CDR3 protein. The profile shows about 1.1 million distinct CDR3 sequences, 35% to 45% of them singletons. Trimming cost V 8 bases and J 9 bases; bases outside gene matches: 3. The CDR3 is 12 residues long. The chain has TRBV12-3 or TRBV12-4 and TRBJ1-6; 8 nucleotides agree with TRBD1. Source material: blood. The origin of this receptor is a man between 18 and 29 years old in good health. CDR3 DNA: TGTGCCAGCGGACAGGGCGGTTCACCCCTCCACTTT. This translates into CASGQGGSPLHF.